This T cell receptor (beta chain) was observed in a study of blood T cell repertoires in COVID-19. Study-level information: Samples came from the United States, Italy and Spain, spanning acute and convalescent COVID-19.

Trimming pared 1 base from V and 7 bases from J, leaving 11 bases between. Germline CDR1 and CDR2: KGHSH and LQKENI. The CDR3 length is 14 residues. TCRdb's table, derived via immunoSEQ multiplex PCR, lists solely in-frame clones and lacks some. The table records 87,000 or so clones, over 70% of them present only once. The origin of this receptor is a man older than 75 with acute or convalescent COVID-19. The J gene is TRBJ1-5, the V gene TRBV18; D possibly corresponds to TRBD1 (5 bases). Sample: peripheral blood. CDR3 region: CASSPLSQGQPQHF. The CDR3 DNA follows: TGTGCCAGCTCACCACTCAGCCAGGGCCAGCCCCAGCATTTT.